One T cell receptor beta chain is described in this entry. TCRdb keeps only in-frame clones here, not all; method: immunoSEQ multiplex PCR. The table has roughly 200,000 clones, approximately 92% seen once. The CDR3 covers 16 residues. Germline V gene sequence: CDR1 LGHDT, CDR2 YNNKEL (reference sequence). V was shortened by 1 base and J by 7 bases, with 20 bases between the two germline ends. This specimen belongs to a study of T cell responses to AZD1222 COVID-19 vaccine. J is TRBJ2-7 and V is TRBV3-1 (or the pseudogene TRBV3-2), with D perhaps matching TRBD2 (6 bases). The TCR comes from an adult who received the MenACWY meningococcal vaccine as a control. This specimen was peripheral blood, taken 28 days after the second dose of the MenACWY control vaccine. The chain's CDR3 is CASSQGLANTPLEQYF. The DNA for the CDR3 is TGTGCCAGCAGCCAAGGGCTAGCGAATACCCCTTTGGAGCAGTACTTC.